This entry is about one TCR beta chain. The data were obtained in a study of blood T cell repertoires in COVID-19. Overall study context: Acute and convalescent COVID-19 specimens originated in the United States, Italy and Spain.

Participants spanned ages roughly 18 to 90 years and resided in some 22 US areas. The CDR3 is 13 amino acids. Germline V lookup: CDR1 MDHEN, CDR2 SYDVKM. V was cut by 3 bases and J by 0 bases, with 4 bases left in between. How the authors handled the data: Estimated nucleated cell counts came from reference gene primer amplification. Profiled with immunoSEQ multiplex PCR; TCRdb holds only in-frame clones, not every one. The V and J calls and clone size are taken from that table; D and trimming were inferred from the DNA. The data contain 200,000 to 250,000 clones, around 85% of them singletons. The TCR was taken from a woman aged 45-59 years in a cohort exposed to, infected with or recovered from COVID-19 (not recorded which). Material: PBMCs or T cells enriched from blood (not recorded which). The rearrangement joins TRBV28 to TRBJ2-3, with D uncertain. The CDR3 bases are TGTGCCAGCAGTTTCGGGAGCACAGATACGCAGTATTTT. Its translation is CASSFGSTDTQYF.